The following is a T cell receptor (beta chain) sequence with its context. These data come from a study of blood T cell repertoires in COVID-19. With V trimmed by 2 bases and J by 3 bases, 5 bases remained unmatched. The germline V gene has CDR1 MNHEY and CDR2 SVGAGI. The CDR3 is 15 amino acids. In the original analysis: Nucleated cell number was recorded as an estimate derived from reference gene primer amplification. Only in-frame clones appear in the TCRdb table, and some are missing; sequencing was by immunoSEQ multiplex PCR. The V and J calls and clone size come from that table; D and trimming were worked out from the DNA. Here the sample spans 200,000 to 250,000 clones, about nine tenths being singletons.

The source is a young woman who had recovered from COVID-19. This sequence joins TRBV6-5 and TRBJ1-1, with 8 bases matching TRBD1. The sequenced sample consisted of PBMCs or T cells enriched from blood (not recorded which). CDR3 sequence: CASSYMDRAYTEAFF. The CDR3 region has the DNA TGTGCCAGCAGTTACATGGACAGGGCGTACACTGAAGCTTTCTTT.